Reported below is one TCR beta chain. This clonotype has a handful of counts. No antigen is known for it. Base qualities are missing; no much larger clone stands one base away. The instrument given in TCRdb is Illumina HiSeq 2500. Quantitative 5'-RACE with molecular barcodes was the method used to prepare the TCR beta libraries. Under the source paper's analysis protocol: To identify disease-linked TCR variants, a new computational method was used, one built on a probabilistic model of VDJ rearrangement. TCRdb reprocessing: public reads trimmed at Q25 with fastp, clones called with MiXCR, in-frame beta chains kept. Each record represents a unique CDR3 protein, reported with the most common genes and DNA among its rows. What appears here as the V and J calls and clone size reflects TCRdb's work, not the paper's. The sample has 200,000 to 250,000 distinct CDR3 sequences on record, about 16% of them singletons. Approximately 42% of the sample goes to the ten largest clones.

The data are from a study of CD8 T cells in ankylosing spondylitis listed by TCRdb under 2017. General notes on the study: T cell receptor beta repertoires were profiled in healthy donors and ankylosing spondylitis patients so that disease-linked TCR variants could be found. In total, the full study cohort was made up of some 110 healthy donors and approximately 24 ankylosing spondylitis patients. Peripheral blood samples were taken, and synovial fluid was additionally collected from ankylosing spondylitis patients.

General study outcomes and caveats: Some motif variants were previously reported in synovial fluid and blood of reactive arthritis patients, suggesting common disease-initiation mechanisms. Blood from ankylosing spondylitis patients appeared to be characterized by a TCR beta motif composed of eight or nine highly homologous amino acid variants. The disease-linked clones were reported to be significantly enriched in matched synovial fluid samples from ankylosing spondylitis patients. A CD8+ phenotype was shown by the disease-linked clones, which were found at relatively low frequencies in peripheral blood.

Trimming at the junction amounts to 1 base on V and 6 bases on J, and the germline ends lie 11 bases apart. There are 14 amino acids in the CDR3, from cysteine to phenylalanine inclusive. The entry retains the CDR3 DNA only, 42 bases that are in frame from base 1. For CDR1 and CDR2, the germline V gene lists SGHDT and YYEEEE. The sequenced material came from blood, either unsorted or a sorted T cell fraction (not recorded which). The chain is made from TRBV5-6 and TRBJ2-1; 5 matching bases give a weak D call of TRBD1. The receptor was derived from a male donor with ankylosing spondylitis. The sequenced DNA: TGTGCCAGCAGCTTGAATTCAGGGATCAATGAGCAGTTCTTC. Translation gives CASSLNSGINEQFF.